Listed below are T cell receptor beta chains from one sample, sequenced in a study of T cells in Graves' hyperthyroidism and ophthalmopathy. TCRdb independently ran MiXCR on the multiplex PCR reads; one entry per CDR3 protein. Here the sample spans more than 500,000 distinct CDR3 sequences, about 45% being singletons. The sample comprised peripheral blood or thyroid tissue (not recorded which). The source of these receptors is an adult woman with Graves' disease, either hyperthyroidism or ophthalmopathy (not recorded which). Each CDR3 is given with its conserved first and last residue. D genes are given only for firm matches. Expanded clones get a size class; other rows say once, few or many, or leave the size out.

V,size,J,D,CDR3,DNA
TRBV10-3,-,TRBJ1-1,-,CAISESLAGRMNTEAFF,TGTGCCATCAGTGAGAGTTTGGCAGGGCGGATGAACACTGAAGCTTTCTTT
TRBV7-6,-,TRBJ1-6,TRBD1,CASSPADRPNSPLHF,TGTGCCAGCAGCCCGGCGGACAGGCCCAATTCACCCCTCCACTTT
TRBV6-5,once,TRBJ2-7,TRBD1,CASSYPGQGSYEQYF,TGTGCCAGCAGTTACCCCGGACAGGGGTCCTACGAGCAGTACTTC
TRBV20-1,many,TRBJ1-5,-,CSARGYSNQPQHF,TGCAGTGCTAGAGGGTATAGCAATCAGCCCCAGCATTTT
TRBV6-5,-,TRBJ1-5,TRBD1,CASSSGQGSQPQHF,TGTGCCAGCAGTTCTGGACAGGGAAGTCAGCCCCAGCATTTT
TRBV13,-,TRBJ2-5,TRBD2,CASSLGTSGAAQETQYF,TGTGCCAGCAGCCTTGGGACTAGCGGGGCAGCCCAAGAGACCCAGTACTTC
TRBV11-2,-,TRBJ2-7,TRBD1,CASRDRDRTYEQYF,TGTGCCAGCAGGGACCGGGACAGGACCTACGAGCAGTACTTC
TRBV12-3/TRBV12-4,-,TRBJ1-2,-,CASNPSGENYGYTF,TGTGCCAGCAACCCCTCAGGGGAAAACTATGGCTACACCTTC
TRBV6-5,-,TRBJ1-2,-,CASSYSGAQSGYTF,TGTGCCAGCAGTTACTCGGGGGCGCAAAGTGGCTACACCTTC
TRBV5-4,many,TRBJ1-1,-,CASSEGNGMAKAEAFF,TGTGCCAGCAGTGAAGGGAACGGGATGGCTAAGGCTGAAGCTTTCTTT
TRBV25-1,few,TRBJ2-5,TRBD1,CASGQGPETQYF,TGTGCCAGCGGACAGGGGCCGGAGACCCAGTACTTC
TRBV25-1,few,TRBJ2-7,-,CASSPKRQVAYEQYF,TGTGCCAGCAGTCCCAAGAGACAGGTCGCCTACGAGCAGTACTTC
TRBV20-1,-,TRBJ2-7,TRBD1,CSATPFRQGIYEQYF,TGCAGTGCCACTCCCTTTAGACAGGGGATCTACGAGCAGTACTTC
TRBV12-3/TRBV12-4,many,TRBJ2-2,TRBD1,CASRSGQGTGELFF,TGTGCCAGCAGATCTGGACAGGGGACCGGGGAGCTGTTTTTT
TRBV5-1,-,TRBJ1-6,-,CASSLRGEHNSPLHF,TGCGCCAGCAGCTTGAGGGGGGAGCATAATTCACCCCTCCACTTT
TRBV29-1,-,TRBJ1-2,-,CSGRVEGRGGYTF,TGCAGCGGGAGGGTTGAGGGTAGAGGCGGCTACACCTTC
TRBV2,-,TRBJ2-5,TRBD2,CASSRNLAGQETQYF,TGTGCCAGCAGTCGAAACCTAGCGGGGCAAGAGACCCAGTACTTC
TRBV25-1,-,TRBJ2-7,TRBD2,CASRGGSGSPSYEQYF,TGTGCCAGCAGGGGGGGAAGCGGGAGTCCCTCCTACGAGCAGTACTTC
TRBV6-5,many,TRBJ1-6,TRBD1,CASSYSIADRGYSPLHF,TGTGCCAGCAGTTACTCGATCGCGGACAGGGGATATTCACCCCTCCACTTT
TRBV7-9,-,TRBJ1-2,-,CASSLPTSGPPTF,TGTGCCAGCAGCTTACCCACTTCAGGCCCGCCCACCTTC
TRBV7-9,-,TRBJ2-5,-,CASGFPGTQETQYF,TGTGCCAGCGGCTTCCCCGGGACCCAAGAGACCCAGTACTTC
TRBV29-1,-,TRBJ2-7,TRBD1,CSVARTGYNYEQYF,TGCAGCGTTGCTCGGACAGGGTATAACTACGAGCAGTACTTC
TRBV2,-,TRBJ1-2,-,CASDREGGGYTF,TGTGCCAGCGATCGCGAGGGCGGTGGCTACACCTTC
TRBV19,-,TRBJ1-1,-,CASSLPTWVNTEAFF,TGTGCCAGCAGCCTTCCCACATGGGTAAACACTGAAGCTTTCTTT
TRBV6-1,many,TRBJ1-5,TRBD1,CASRDRDRGRKQPQHF,TGTGCCAGCAGGGACCGGGACAGGGGGCGGAAACAGCCCCAGCATTTT
TRBV28,-,TRBJ1-1,-,CASNSGAEEAFF,TGTGCCAGCAATTCGGGGGCGGAAGAAGCTTTCTTT
TRBV11-2,many,TRBJ2-7,-,CASSFPGPYEQYF,TGTGCCAGCAGCTTTCCCGGGCCCTACGAGCAGTACTTC
TRBV10-3,-,TRBJ2-7,TRBD1,CAIGRGSGQGTNYEQYF,TGTGCCATCGGGCGGGGCTCGGGACAGGGGACAAACTACGAGCAGTACTTC
TRBV2,once,TRBJ1-1,-,CASSEIRGLRGTEAFF,TGTGCCAGCAGTGAAATCCGGGGGCTAAGGGGCACTGAAGCTTTCTTT
TRBV9,many,TRBJ1-3,-,CATSKGGSGNTIYF,TGTGCCACTTCCAAGGGAGGGTCTGGAAACACCATATATTTT
TRBV20-1,many,TRBJ2-7,TRBD1,CSATGGSGEQYF,TGCAGTGCTACAGGGGGCTCAGGAGAGCAGTACTTC
TRBV7-9,many,TRBJ2-2,-,CASSPGRSNTGELFF,TGTGCCAGCAGCCCGGGCAGGTCGAACACCGGGGAGCTGTTTTTT
TRBV7-9,-,TRBJ2-6,TRBD1,CASSFTGGKGRANVLTF,TGTGCCAGCAGCTTCACAGGGGGTAAAGGTCGGGCCAACGTCCTGACTTTC
TRBV20-1,few,TRBJ1-1,TRBD1,CSAPDRGEVTEAFF,TGCAGTGCTCCCGACAGGGGAGAGGTAACTGAAGCTTTCTTT
TRBV6-6,-,TRBJ1-6,-,CASSYRGASPLHF,TGTGCCAGCAGTTATAGGGGGGCCTCACCCCTCCACTTT
TRBV4-1,few,TRBJ2-2,-,CASSLRLLRENTGELFF,TGCGCCAGCAGCCTTCGCCTTTTACGGGAGAACACCGGGGAGCTGTTTTTT
TRBV7-3,-,TRBJ2-3,-,CASSPLVGGTQYF,TGTGCCAGCAGCCCCCTGGTGGGGGGTACGCAGTATTTT
TRBV27,-,TRBJ2-5,-,CASSLGGGRTAQYF,TGTGCCAGCAGTTTGGGGGGAGGCCGGACGGCCCAGTACTTC
TRBV7-8,few,TRBJ2-5,TRBD2,CASTHWIAGSGKTQYF,TGTGCCAGCACCCATTGGATAGCGGGGTCGGGAAAGACCCAGTACTTC
TRBV5-4,-,TRBJ2-5,-,CASSLTEELQETQYF,TGTGCCAGCAGCTTGACAGAAGAACTCCAAGAGACCCAGTACTTC
TRBV5-6,-,TRBJ2-7,TRBD1,CASSLKPGTGSKSSTYEQYF,TGTGCCAGCAGCTTGAAGCCGGGGACAGGGTCCAAATCATCTACCTACGAGCAGTACTTC
TRBV7-2,many,TRBJ1-4,-,CASSFRGGNEKLFF,TGTGCCAGCAGCTTCAGGGGTGGCAATGAAAAACTGTTTTTT